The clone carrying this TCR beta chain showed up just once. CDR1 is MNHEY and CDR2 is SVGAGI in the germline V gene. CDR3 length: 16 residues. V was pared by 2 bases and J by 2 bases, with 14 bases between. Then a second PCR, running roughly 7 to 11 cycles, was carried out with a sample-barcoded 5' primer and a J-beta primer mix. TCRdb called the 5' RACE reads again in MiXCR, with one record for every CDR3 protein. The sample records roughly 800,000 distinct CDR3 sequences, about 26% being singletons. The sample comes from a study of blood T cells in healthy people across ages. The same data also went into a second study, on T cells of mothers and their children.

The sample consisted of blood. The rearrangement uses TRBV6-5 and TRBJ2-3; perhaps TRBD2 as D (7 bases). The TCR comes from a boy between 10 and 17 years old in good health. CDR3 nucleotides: TGTGCCAGCAGTTACCGGGCGGGGGCGCACACAGATACGCAGTATTTT. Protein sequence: CASSYRAGAHTDTQYF.